Below, 3 T cell receptor beta chains from the same sample are listed, as sequenced in a study of blood T cells in healthy people across ages (dated by TCRdb to the mid-2010s). Preparation of the library involved 5' RACE. The sequencing machine was an Illumina HiSeq 2500. The second PCR ran for roughly 7 to 11 cycles and used a J-beta primer mix along with a sample-barcoded 5' primer. TCRdb handled the public reads itself, with Q25 trimming in fastp and clone calling in MiXCR, and kept productive beta chains. All rows with the same CDR3 protein become a single entry with the most common DNA and genes. The sample table shows about a million distinct CDR3 sequences, and about two fifths are seen once. In total, the top ten clones hold less than 15% of the sample. Sequenced sample: blood. These receptors were taken from a man between 18 and 35 years old in good health.

V gene TRBV4-3 combines with J gene TRBJ2-5; either TRBD1 or TRBD2 may fit D (10 bases each). Germline CDR1 and CDR2: LGHNA and YSLEER. V gave up 4 bases and J gave up 11 bases, with 20 bases separating them. There are 14 residues in the CDR3. CDR3 sequence: CASSLSGGTGEQYF. DNA of the CDR3: TGCGCCAGCAGCCTTAGCGGGGGGACAGGGGAGCAGTACTTC.

With respect to this clonotype: A much larger clone sits a single nucleotide away, making a read error possible. In nucleotides, the CDR3 is TGTGCCGGCAGTCCGAGAGCGGGGGGCACAGATACGCAGTATTTT. It is translated as CAGSPRAGGTDTQYF. The chain uses TRBV12-3 or TRBV12-4 and TRBJ2-3; the match to TRBD2 covers 8 bases. CDR3 length: 15 residues.

This clonotype was seen a handful of times. The chain couples TRBV7-2 to TRBJ2-1, with 7 bases aligning to TRBD1. Germline V gene lookup returns CDR1 SGHTA and CDR2 FQGNSA. The length of the CDR3 is 16 residues. Trimming at V came to 7 bases and at J to 1 base, leaving 10 bases not matched to a gene. The CDR3 DNA sequence: TGTGCCAGCACCTTCCGACAGGGCGAGTCCTACAATGAGCAGTTCTTC. Amino acid sequence: CASTFRQGESYNEQFF.